The 15 T cell receptor beta chains presented below share a single source sample, sequenced in a study of blood T cell repertoires in COVID-19. The table came from immunoSEQ multiplex PCR; TCRdb's copy has only in-frame clones and leaves some out. The data hold some 58,000 clones, with about four fifths observed a single time. What was sequenced was peripheral blood. Source of these receptors: a human donor in a cohort sampled during active COVID-19.

The rearrangement joins TRBV5-1 to TRBJ1-1; possibly TRBD1 for D (5 bases). Per the germline V gene, CDR1 is SGHRS and CDR2 is YFSETQ. Trimming pared 4 bases from V and 3 bases from J, leaving 16 bases between. This CDR3 region has 15 residues. CDR3 sequence (DNA): TGCGCCAGCAGCCGCCGGGTCGGGGGGGACACTGAAGCTTTCTTT. Amino acids: CASSRRVGGDTEAFF.

This clone was seen a single time. The chain combines TRBV5-8 with TRBJ2-7; weak D call: TRBD1 (5 bases). Germline V lookup: CDR1 SGHTS, CDR2 YDEGEE. This CDR3 region has 13 residues. Trimming shortened V by 1 base and J by 4 bases, and 9 bases separated the two germline ends. The CDR3 DNA is TGTGCCAGCAGCTTGTATCAGGGATACGAGCAGTACTTC. It yields the protein CASSLYQGYEQYF.

This chain uses TRBV2 with TRBJ1-1, with D perhaps matching TRBD1 (5 bases). The V end lost 2 bases, the J end lost 3 bases, and 10 bases lay between the germline ends. Germline values: CDR1 SNHLY, CDR2 FYNNEI. There are 14 residues in the CDR3. The CDR3, as DNA: TGTGCCAGCAGTGAATCCTGGGGCCACACTGAAGCTTTCTTT. Residues: CASSESWGHTEAFF.

V usage is TRBV9 and J usage is TRBJ2-1; D ambiguous. Trimming pared 3 bases from V and 2 bases from J, leaving 9 bases between. Per the germline V gene, CDR1 is SGDLS and CDR2 is YYNGEE. This CDR3 spans 14 amino acids. The CDR3 reads CASSAQMAYNEQFF. In nucleotides, the CDR3 is TGTGCCAGCAGCGCACAGATGGCCTACAATGAGCAGTTCTTC.

The chain is built from TRBV6-2 or TRBV6-3 and TRBJ2-2; D possibly corresponds to TRBD2 (6 bases). This CDR3 contains 17 residues. Germline V lookup: CDR1 MNHEY, CDR2 SVGEGT. The V gene lost 5 bases and the J gene lost 4 bases, with 20 bases spanning the gap. The CDR3 bases are TGTGCCAGCAGTCCCCAATCCTGGGGGGAGAGCACCGGGGAGCTGTTTTTT. It codes for CASSPQSWGESTGELFF.

The CDR3 DNA is TGTGCCAGTAGGCCTACCTCGGGACACTTCTCTGGAAACACCATATATTTT. The encoded protein is CASRPTSGHFSGNTIYF. V gene TRBV19 combines with J gene TRBJ1-3; D possibly corresponds to TRBD1 (6 bases). The V and J ends lost 6 bases and 0 bases respectively, with 18 bases between them. Germline V gives CDR1 LNHDA, CDR2 SQIVND (reference sequence). The CDR3 consists of 17 residues. The full variable domain, completed using reference TRBV19 and TRBJ1-3, is DGGITQSPKYLFRKEGQNVTLSCEQNLNHDAMYWYRQDPGQGLRLIYYSQIVNDFQKGDIAEGYSVSREKKESFPLTVTSAQKNPTAFYLCASRPTSGHFSGNTIYFGEGSWLTVV.

J is TRBJ2-5 and V is TRBV28; possibly TRBD2 for D (6 bases). The CDR3 is made up of 12 amino acids. Germline V gene sequence: CDR1 MDHEN, CDR2 SYDVKM. With 6 bases removed from V and 4 bases from J, the gap between germline ends came to 9 bases. In DNA, the CDR3 is TGTGCCAGCAGCTGGGACTTAGAGACCCAGTACTTC. It is translated as CASSWDLETQYF.

J is TRBJ1-5 and V is TRBV6-2 or TRBV6-3; TRBD1 matches 8 bases. The germline V gene has CDR1 MNHEY and CDR2 SVGEGT. This CDR3 region has 16 residues. V shed 4 bases and J 3 bases; nucleotides not matched to a gene: 8. The DNA of the CDR3 is TGTGCCAGCAGTTTAGGACAGGGTAGGAACAATCAGCCCCAGCATTTT. Its translation: CASSLGQGRNNQPQHF.

The table lists this clone with many counts. The chain links TRBV6-2 or TRBV6-3 to TRBJ2-7; maybe TRBD1 (6 bases). V lost 6 bases and J lost 2, with 11 bases in between. In germline, CDR1 is MNHEY, CDR2 SVGEGT. CDR3 length: 13 amino acids. Here the CDR3 DNA reads TGTGCCAGCAGCCCGGACAGCCCCTACGAGCAGTACTTC. Protein product: CASSPDSPYEQYF.

The chain has TRBV6-5 and TRBJ1-4, with D unresolved. The CDR3 spans 15 residues. Trimming left V 2 bases short and J 3 bases short, with 10 bases between. CDR1 and CDR2 (germline): MNHEY, SVGAGI. CDR3 nucleotides: TGTGCCAGCAGTTACGTAGACGGAGCTAATGAAAAACTGTTTTTT. This sequence encodes CASSYVDGANEKLFF.

V usage is TRBV12-3 or TRBV12-4 and J usage is TRBJ1-3; D not certain. This CDR3 is built from 13 residues. Between the trimmed V and J ends, which lost 8 bases and 0 bases, there was a span of 8 bases. The CDR3 region has the DNA TGTGCCAGCCGAAAGAGCTCTGGAAACACCATATATTTT. Protein product: CASRKSSGNTIYF.

On this clone: The same CDR3 can be traced to other DNA sequences in this sample. The J gene is TRBJ2-6, the V gene TRBV9; 7 bases are a match to TRBD1. Germline CDR1 and CDR2: SGDLS and YYNGEE. With 4 bases clipped from V and 0 bases from J, the junction kept 4 bases outside the gene matches. The CDR3 covers 16 residues. CDR3 in amino acids: CASSSDRSSGANVLTF. The CDR3 bases are TGTGCCAGCAGCTCGGACAGGAGCTCTGGGGCCAACGTCCTGACTTTC.

Ten or more counts support this clone. The rearrangement uses TRBV4-2 and TRBJ2-3, with 8 bases lining up with TRBD2. Trimming at V came to 4 bases and at J to 2 bases, leaving 8 bases not matched to a gene. The CDR3 has 16 amino acids. Germline V gives CDR1 LGHNA, CDR2 YNFKEQ. CDR3 DNA sequence: TGTGCCAGCAGCCGCACACGGGAGGGCCCCACAGATACGCAGTATTTT. This gives the protein CASSRTREGPTDTQYF.

The rearrangement links TRBV9 to TRBJ1-4, with no clear D. The CDR3 is made up of 14 amino acids. Germline V gene sequence: CDR1 SGDLS, CDR2 YYNGEE. V lost 3 bases, J lost 0 bases, and 6 bases lay in between. The CDR3 loop is CASSGGATNEKLFF. Here the CDR3 DNA reads TGTGCCAGCAGCGGAGGCGCAACTAATGAAAAACTGTTTTTT.

V is TRBV19 and J is TRBJ1-3, with TRBD1 identical over 7 bases. Per germline, CDR1 LNHDA and CDR2 SQIVND (reference sequence). Trimming removed 7 bases from V and 4 bases from J; junction bases left unmatched: 7. The CDR3 loop spans 14 amino acids. As DNA, the CDR3 is TGTGCCAGTATTGAGACAGGGAAAGGAAACACCATATATTTT. It translates to CASIETGKGNTIYF.